The 25 T cell receptor beta chains below come from one sample, sequenced in a study of Graves' ophthalmopathy and Graves' hyperthyroidism. Amplification targeted the TCR beta CDR3 regions, with RNA transcripts as the source material. Second-round multiplex PCR came after first-round RT-PCR with HTBI primers. MiXCR was run by TCRdb on the multiplex PCR reads, yielding one entry per CDR3 protein. The sample records 240,000 or so distinct CDR3 sequences, 40% to 50% being singletons. The material sequenced was peripheral blood. The source is an adult man with Graves' ophthalmopathy.

V usage is TRBV27 and J usage is TRBJ1-5, with no clear D. CDR3 size: 16 residues. CDR1 and CDR2 (germline): MNHEY, SMNVEV (reference sequence). Trimming took off 5 bases at V and 5 bases at J, with 19 bases between the two ends. The CDR3 DNA reads TGTGCCAGCAGTCCCCTCCCCGGCAGTAAGGATCAGCCCCAGCATTTT. As protein: CASSPLPGSKDQPQHF.

This chain connects TRBV20-1 to TRBJ2-7, with D possibly matching TRBD1 (5 bases). This CDR3 has 15 amino acids. Germline CDR1 and CDR2: DFQATT and SNEGSKA (reference sequence). V was pared by 1 base and J by 2 bases, with 15 bases between. DNA for the CDR3: TGCAGTGCTAGAGTCGGCACGCAGGGAACCTACGAGCAGTACTTC. This encodes CSARVGTQGTYEQYF.

The genes are TRBV4-1 and TRBJ1-5, with D possibly being TRBD1 (6 bases). The germline gives CDR1 MGHRA, CDR2 YSYEKL. The CDR3 is 17 amino acids. V lost 1 base and J lost 3, with 16 bases in between. CDR3 bases: TGCGCCAGCAGCCAAGGGAAGGGGGGGGGGCTCAATCAGCCCCAGCATTTT. It translates to CASSQGKGGGLNQPQHF.

This clonotype occurred many times. The chain couples TRBV10-2 to TRBJ1-1, with 7 nucleotides matching TRBD1. The germline V gene has CDR1 WSHSY and CDR2 SAAADI. V trimming: 3 bases; J trimming: 4 bases; junction bases outside the gene matches: 5. The CDR3 spans 14 residues. CDR3 DNA sequence: TGCGCCAGCAGTGATCTGGGACAGACCACTGAAGCTTTCTTT. Protein product: CASSDLGQTTEAFF.

The chain carries TRBV7-8 and TRBJ2-3, with D possibly being TRBD1 or TRBD2 (5 bases each). Germline loops: CDR1 SGHVS, CDR2 FQNEAQ. The CDR3 has 15 residues. Between the trimmed V and J ends, which lost 5 bases and 2 bases, there was a span of 14 bases. In DNA form, the CDR3 reads TGTGCCAGCAGCCCCGGGACGGTCCCCACAGATACGCAGTATTTT. Protein product: CASSPGTVPTDTQYF.

This clonotype was seen a handful of times. V usage is TRBV5-6 and J usage is TRBJ1-2; 8 bases match TRBD1. After removal of 3 bases from V and 4 bases from J, the junction contained 5 bases not matched to a gene. The CDR3 is 14 residues long. Germline assignment: CDR1 SGHDT and CDR2 YYEEEE. The CDR3 DNA follows: TGTGCCAGCAGCTACAACAGGGGGTCCTATGGCTACACCTTC. Residues: CASSYNRGSYGYTF.

V and J are TRBV9 and TRBJ1-6; D is possibly TRBD1 (5 bases). The CDR3 has 17 residues. The germline CDR1 and CDR2 sequences are SGDLS and YYNGEE. Trimming shortened V by 6 bases and J by 7 bases, and 23 bases separated the two germline ends. CDR3 DNA: TGTGCCAGCAACTTAAACCCCTGGGGCAGAGAGAATTCACCCCTCCACTTT. It translates to CASNLNPWGRENSPLHF.

The chain combines TRBV6-6 with TRBJ1-1; D may be TRBD1 (5 bases). Germline V gene lookup returns CDR1 MNHNY and CDR2 SVGAGI (reference sequence). V was trimmed by 4 bases and J by 7 bases, leaving 7 bases between them. The length of the CDR3 is 11 residues. CDR3 in DNA: TGTGCCAGCAGTTCAAGGGGTGAAGCTTTCTTT. It is translated as CASSSRGEAFF.

The gene calls are TRBV29-1 and TRBJ2-4, with D unresolved. This CDR3 region has 16 residues. V was shortened by 2 bases and J by 6 bases, with 20 bases between the two germline ends. Germline V gene sequence: CDR1 SQVTM, CDR2 ANQGSEA. CDR3 in amino acids: CSVERVRPQSGNIQYF. The DNA of the CDR3 is TGCAGCGTTGAACGTGTGAGACCTCAGTCCGGAAACATTCAGTACTTC.

A few counts support this clonotype. The chain recombines TRBV12-3 or TRBV12-4 with TRBJ2-5; TRBD2 matches at 10 bases. V gave up 4 bases and J gave up 3 bases; unmatched junction bases: 2. The CDR3 loop spans 14 amino acids. CDR3 in amino acids: CASSSGTSEETQYF. CDR3 DNA: TGTGCCAGCAGTTCTGGGACTAGCGAAGAGACCCAGTACTTC.

This clonotype was seen a handful of times. This chain uses TRBV2 with TRBJ2-5; 8 bases are a match to TRBD1. CDR3 length: 17 residues. The germline V gene has CDR1 SNHLY and CDR2 FYNNEI. With 4 bases clipped from V and 1 base from J, the junction kept 11 bases outside the gene matches. CDR3 bases: TGTGCCAGCAGTGTAGCAGGGGGCGCGAGGTCCCAAGAGACCCAGTACTTC. It is translated as CASSVAGGARSQETQYF.

This clonotype was seen just once. The rearrangement uses TRBV20-1 and TRBJ1-1; TRBD1 matches at 9 bases. CDR1 DFQATT and CDR2 SNEGSKA come from the germline V gene (reference sequence). The CDR3 spans 16 residues. Trimming at V came to 1 base and at J to 13 bases, leaving 19 bases not matched to a gene. The CDR3 here is CSARGIPGQGRRGGFF. The CDR3 DNA reads as TGCAGTGCTAGAGGTATTCCGGGACAGGGAAGGAGGGGTGGTTTCTTT.

Only a few counts were recorded for this clonotype. The rearrangement joins TRBV6-5 to TRBJ2-7; possible D gene TRBD2, 6 bases. Trimming stripped 8 bases from V and 4 bases from J, with 15 bases between. The CDR3 runs to 13 residues. Germline V gene data show CDR1 as MNHEY and CDR2 as SVGAGI. CDR3 amino acids: CASSKQLAYEQYF. The CDR3 coding sequence is TGTGCCAGCTCCAAGCAACTAGCTTACGAGCAGTACTTC.

The table lists this clonotype with a count of one. V and J are TRBV6-5 and TRBJ2-7, with D tentatively TRBD1 (5 bases). Germline lookup yields CDR1 MNHEY and CDR2 SVGAGI. This CDR3 is built from 13 residues. Trimming took off 4 bases at V and 5 bases at J, with 12 bases between the two ends. For the CDR3, the DNA is TGTGCCAGCAGTTCATCCAGGGAAGACGAGCAGTACTTC. Translating gives CASSSSREDEQYF.

The chain has TRBV3-1 and TRBJ2-5; D gene unclear. The CDR3 runs 12 residues. V lost 1 base and J 5 bases, leaving 5 bases between the germline ends. CDR1 is LGHDT, CDR2 YNNKEL, per germline (reference sequence). The CDR3 DNA reads TGTGCCAGCAGCCAAGGTCTTGAGACCCAGTACTTC. It encodes CASSQGLETQYF.

The J gene is TRBJ2-5, the V gene TRBV29-1; 10 nucleotides agree with TRBD1. CDR1 SQVTM and CDR2 ANQGSEA come from the germline V gene. This CDR3 has 15 residues. Trimming took 8 bases from V and 5 from J; bases not matched to a gene: 14. In DNA form, the CDR3 reads TGCAGCAGCATCTCCGGGACAGGGGTGGAGGAGACCCAGTACTTC. Protein: CSSISGTGVEETQYF. Drawing the rest from reference TRBV29-1 and TRBJ2-5, the complete variable domain is SAVISQKPSRDICQRGTSLTIQCQVDSQVTMMFWYRQQPGQSLTLIATANQGSEATYESGFVIDKFPISRPNLTFSTLTVSNMSPEDSSIYLCSSISGTGVEETQYFGPGTRLLVL.

This chain connects TRBV19 to TRBJ2-7; the match to TRBD1 covers 9 bases. CDR1 is LNHDA and CDR2 is SQIVND in the germline V gene (reference sequence). CDR3 length equals 15 residues. The trim removed 5 bases at V and 4 bases at J, leaving 9 bases unmatched. The CDR3 reads CASSLFGTGRYEQYF. As DNA, the CDR3 is TGTGCCAGTAGTTTATTCGGGACAGGGCGGTACGAGCAGTACTTC.

V usage is TRBV5-8 and J usage is TRBJ1-5, with TRBD1 matching 9 bases. CDR1 is SGHTS and CDR2 is YDEGEE in the germline V gene. The CDR3 totals 15 residues. The J segment lost 7 bases and the V segment lost 4 bases, leaving 9 bases of the junction unmatched. In DNA form, the CDR3 reads TGTGCCAGCAGCCCAGGGACAGGGAGAGGCCAGCCCCAGCATTTT. It encodes CASSPGTGRGQPQHF. Using reference TRBV5-8 and TRBJ1-5 for the parts outside the CDR3, the full variable domain is EAGVTQSPTHLIKTRGQQATLRCSPISGHTSVYWYQQALGLGLQFLLWYDEGEERNRGNFPPRFSGRQFPNYSSELNVNALELEDSALYLCASSPGTGRGQPQHFGDGTRLSIL.

The genes are TRBV29-1 and TRBJ1-2; 9 bases agree with TRBD1. CDR3 length: 13 amino acids. J lost 4 bases, V lost 6 bases, and 6 bases had no gene match. The germline V gene has CDR1 SQVTM and CDR2 ANQGSEA. CDR3 region: CSVVQTGGYGYTF. In DNA, the CDR3 is TGCAGCGTCGTACAGACAGGGGGCTATGGCTACACCTTC.

The chain joins TRBV25-1 to TRBJ1-4, with D possibly being TRBD1 (6 bases). Germline CDR1 is MGHDK and CDR2 is SYGVNS. The CDR3 consists of 15 residues. Deletions cut 6 bases from V and 0 bases from J, with 11 bases between. The CDR3 loop reads CASRRGGATNEKLFF. In nucleotides, the CDR3 is TGTGCCAGCAGGAGGGGGGGGGCAACTAATGAAAAACTGTTTTTT.

This clonotype was detected a few times. This sequence joins TRBV2 and TRBJ1-2, with D unclear. The CDR3 contains 13 residues. CDR1 is SNHLY, CDR2 FYNNEI, per germline. With 5 bases removed from V and 7 bases from J, the gap between germline ends came to 14 bases. DNA for the CDR3: TGTGCCAGCAGTACGAGGAAACGAGGTGGCTACACCTTC. Its protein is CASSTRKRGGYTF.

This chain uses TRBV6-6 with TRBJ2-5; 11 bases agree with TRBD1. The CDR3 is 15 residues long. J lost 5 bases, V lost 2 bases, and 4 bases had no gene match. The germline V gene has CDR1 MNHNY and CDR2 SVGAGI (reference sequence). In nucleotides, the CDR3 is TGTGCCAGCAGTTACCGTGGGACAGGGGGGGAGACCCAGTACTTC. Translating gives CASSYRGTGGETQYF.

This clonotype was seen repeatedly, ten times or more. V and J are TRBV15 and TRBJ2-5, with 9 nucleotides matching TRBD1. Germline CDR1 is LNHNV and CDR2 is YYDKDF (reference sequence). This CDR3 has 15 amino acids. V lost 7 bases to trimming and J lost 5 bases; unmatched junction nucleotides: 11. CDR3 residues: CATTLATGGAETQYF. CDR3 in DNA: TGTGCCACCACCCTCGCGACAGGGGGGGCGGAGACCCAGTACTTC.

This chain links TRBV9 with TRBJ1-6; the D is unclear. V shed 5 bases and J shed 2 bases, with 11 bases lying between them. Germline lookup yields CDR1 SGDLS and CDR2 YYNGEE. The CDR3 extends over 15 amino acids. CDR3 in amino acids: CASSLIMAYNSPLHF. The CDR3 coding sequence is TGTGCCAGCAGTTTAATAATGGCCTATAATTCACCCCTCCACTTT.

Comments on this clonotype: A much more abundant neighbour one base away suggests this may be a read error. The chain joins TRBV10-3 to TRBJ2-7, with D maybe TRBD1 (6 bases). Trimming removed 4 bases at V and 3 bases at J, with 10 bases between. Germline lookup yields CDR1 ENHRY and CDR2 SYGVKD. The CDR3 spans 13 residues. In nucleotides, the CDR3 is TGTGCCATCAGTGGGACAGAGGTCTACGAGCAGTACTTC. Translated, it gives CAISGTEVYEQYF.